Presented here are 13 T cell receptor beta chains from one specimen sequenced in a study of PD-1 blockade in classical Hodgkin lymphoma. This sample's time point: cycle 4 day 1 (C4D1), after more than five weeks of nivolumab. The patients all showed relapse after autologous stem cell transplantation, while their brentuximab vedotin exposure varied. Sequencing was performed with immunoSEQ multiplex PCR; in TCRdb, only in-frame clones are kept and a portion is missing. The sample includes 110,000 or so clones, roughly nine tenths seen only once; the top ten take roughly 20%. The sample in question was peripheral blood mononuclear cells (PBMCs), obtained before the fourth cycle of nivolumab. These receptors originate from a human donor with classical Hodgkin lymphoma.

V is TRBV27 and J is TRBJ2-2; D gene ambiguous. This CDR3 is 13 amino acids long. Germline V gene lookup returns CDR1 MNHEY and CDR2 SMNVEV (reference sequence). V was cut by 3 bases and J by 5 bases, with 7 bases left in between. CDR3 amino acids: CASSFWGTGELFF. CDR3 bases: TGTGCCAGCAGTTTCTGGGGAACCGGGGAGCTGTTTTTT.

This sequence joins TRBV5-1 and TRBJ2-7, with TRBD1 matching 7 bases. This CDR3 spans 13 amino acids. CDR1 is SGHRS and CDR2 is YFSETQ in the germline V gene. The V and J ends lost 1 base and 2 bases, in that order; junction bases with no gene match: 0. The CDR3 reads CASSLTGAYEQYF. CDR3 coding DNA: TGCGCCAGCAGCTTGACAGGGGCCTACGAGCAGTACTTC.

The chain couples TRBV25-1 to TRBJ2-6; D call uncertain. Germline V gene data show CDR1 as MGHDK and CDR2 as SYGVNS. V shed 5 bases and J shed 1 base, with 6 bases lying between them. The CDR3 is 14 residues long. CDR3 coding DNA: TGTGCCAGCAGTAAGGTTTCTGGGGCCAACGTCCTGACTTTC. Amino acids: CASSKVSGANVLTF.

The chain combines TRBV6-5 with TRBJ2-7, with TRBD1 matching 8 bases. With V trimmed by 5 bases and J by 2 bases, 2 bases remained unmatched. There are 13 residues in the CDR3. CDR1 is MNHEY, CDR2 SVGAGI, per germline. CDR3 protein: CASSLDRAYEQYF. CDR3 nucleotide sequence: TGTGCCAGCAGTCTGGACAGGGCCTACGAGCAGTACTTC.

The chain uses TRBV4-2 and TRBJ2-5, with no clear D. This CDR3 spans 15 amino acids. Germline V gives CDR1 LGHNA, CDR2 YNFKEQ. Between the trimmed V and J ends, which lost 0 bases and 2 bases, there was a span of 10 bases. CDR3 in amino acids: CASSQDRAGQETQYF. CDR3 bases: TGTGCCAGCAGCCAAGATCGGGCCGGTCAAGAGACCCAGTACTTC.

In regard to this clone: The DNA is omitted, as the CDR3 cannot be located on it reliably, and the CDR3 follows TCRdb's listing. The rearrangement joins TRBV21-1 to TRBJ1-1. TRBV21-1 is recorded as a pseudogene. Including both end residues, the CDR3 is 15 amino acids long. The CDR3 region is CASSKFGVGNTEAFF.

The table lists this clone with a count of one. V is TRBV27 and J is TRBJ2-7, with 8 bases that match TRBD2. Per the germline V gene, CDR1 is MNHEY and CDR2 is SMNVEV (reference sequence). Unmatched junction bases numbered 3, after V lost 0 bases and J lost 5 bases. The CDR3 spans 14 residues. CDR3 sequence reads: CASSLSGTSHEQYF. CDR3 DNA sequence: TGTGCCAGCAGTTTATCCGGGACTAGTCACGAGCAGTACTTC.

This clone appeared a single time. CDR3 nucleotide sequence: TGTGCCAGCAGTACGACGGGGGGTCGGCAAGCACGGGATACGCAGTATTTT. Its protein is CASSTTGGRQARDTQYF. The chain joins TRBV28 to TRBJ2-3, with TRBD2 matching 7 bases. The V and J ends lost 5 bases and 6 bases, in that order; junction bases with no gene match: 17. The CDR3 length is 17 residues. Germline V gene data show CDR1 as MDHEN and CDR2 as SYDVKM.

CDR3 DNA sequence: TGTGCCAGCAGTTTTAAGGGGGGTGAGCAGTTCTTC. Amino acid sequence: CASSFKGGEQFF. The gene calls are TRBV28 and TRBJ2-1; D tentatively reads TRBD1 or TRBD2 (6 bases each). This CDR3 is 12 amino acids long. Germline CDR1 MDHEN, CDR2 SYDVKM. V was pared by 3 bases and J by 9 bases, with 9 bases between. Full variable domain (outside the CDR3, taken from reference TRBV28 and TRBJ2-1): DVKVTQSSRYLVKRTGEKVFLECVQDMDHENMFWYRQDPGLGLRLIYFSYDVKMKEKGDIPEGYSVSREKKERFSLILESASTNQTSMYLCASSFKGGEQFFGPGTRLTVL.

The chain is built from TRBV11-2 and TRBJ2-1; D is uncertain. CDR3 length: 14 amino acids. CDR1 is SGHAT and CDR2 is FQNNGV in the germline V gene. The V gene lost 0 bases and the J gene lost 6 bases, with 9 bases spanning the gap. The CDR3 reads CASSLDIETNEQFF. DNA for the CDR3: TGTGCCAGCAGCTTAGATATTGAAACCAATGAGCAGTTCTTC.

The chain joins TRBV7-9 to TRBJ1-1, with 10 bases aligning to TRBD1. Germline V gene lookup returns CDR1 SEHNR and CDR2 FQNEAQ (reference sequence). This CDR3 is built from 17 residues. V was pared by 5 bases and J by 3 bases, with 12 bases of the junction left unmatched. The CDR3 nucleotides read TGTGCCAGCAGCCCCGGACAGGGGGGGGAAGCGGACACTGAAGCTTTCTTT. Its protein is CASSPGQGGEADTEAFF.

The V call is TRBV27, the J call TRBJ1-1; D uncertain. From germline, CDR1 is MNHEY and CDR2 SMNVEV (reference sequence). V lost 3 bases to trimming and J lost 1 base, with 9 bases between them. The CDR3 is 14 residues long. The CDR3 loop is CASSFLAGNTEAFF. CDR3 coding DNA: TGTGCCAGCAGTTTCCTTGCAGGGAACACTGAAGCTTTCTTT.

The chain uses TRBV7-2 and TRBJ2-7, with TRBD2 identical over 11 bases. CDR1 and CDR2 (germline): SGHTA, FQGNSA. V gave up 5 bases and J gave up 3 bases; unmatched junction bases: 12. This CDR3 spans 17 amino acids. The CDR3 bases are TGTGCCAGCAGCCAGGCCCTAGCGGGAGGATGGGTCTACGAGCAGTACTTC. Encoded protein: CASSQALAGGWVYEQYF.